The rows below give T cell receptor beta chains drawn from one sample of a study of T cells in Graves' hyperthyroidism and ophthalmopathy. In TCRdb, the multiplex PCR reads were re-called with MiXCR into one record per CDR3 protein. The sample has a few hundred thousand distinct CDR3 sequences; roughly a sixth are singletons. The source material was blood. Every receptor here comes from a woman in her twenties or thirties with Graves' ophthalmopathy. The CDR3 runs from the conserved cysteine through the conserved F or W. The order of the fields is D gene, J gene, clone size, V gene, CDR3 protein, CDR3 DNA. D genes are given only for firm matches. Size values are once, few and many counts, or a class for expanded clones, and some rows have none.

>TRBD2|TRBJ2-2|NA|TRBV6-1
CASSTRTSGRSGELFF
TGTGCCAGCAGTACCCGGACTAGCGGGAGGTCCGGGGAGCTGTTTTTT
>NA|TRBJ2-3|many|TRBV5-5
CASSFGRAMNTQYF
TGTGCCAGCAGCTTTGGCAGGGCAATGAATACGCAGTATTTT
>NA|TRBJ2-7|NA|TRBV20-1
CSARDRRTYGQYF
TGCAGTGCTAGAGATCGACGAACCTACGGGCAGTACTTC
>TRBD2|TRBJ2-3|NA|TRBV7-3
CASSLTSESTDTQYF
TGTGCCAGCAGCTTGACTAGCGAGAGCACAGATACGCAGTATTTT
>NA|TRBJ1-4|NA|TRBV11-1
CASSLAQDTRGKLFF
TGTGCCAGCAGCTTAGCCCAGGACACCCGGGGAAAACTGTTTTTT
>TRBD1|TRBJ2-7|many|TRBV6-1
CASRTDRETYEQYF
TGTGCCAGCAGGACGGACAGGGAGACCTACGAGCAGTACTTC
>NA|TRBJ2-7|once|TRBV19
CASSPTRAYEQYF
TGTGCCAGTAGTCCGACTAGAGCCTACGAGCAGTACTTC
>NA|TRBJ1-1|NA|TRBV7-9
CASSPQLENTEAFF
TGTGCCAGCAGCCCCCAGTTGGAGAACACTGAAGCTTTCTTT
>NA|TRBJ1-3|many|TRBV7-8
CASSLRQTGNTIYF
TGTGCCAGCAGCTTACGACAGACTGGAAACACCATATATTTT
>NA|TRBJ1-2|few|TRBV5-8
CASSLVSELGYTF
TGTGCCAGCAGCTTAGTCAGCGAGTTAGGCTACACCTTC
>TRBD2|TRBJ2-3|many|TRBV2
CASRVTSLIRYSTDTQYF
TGTGCCAGCAGGGTGACTAGCCTAATCCGGTATAGCACAGATACGCAGTATTTT
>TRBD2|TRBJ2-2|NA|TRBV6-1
CASSEDGGAGATGELFF
TGTGCCAGCAGTGAAGACGGAGGAGCGGGGGCCACCGGGGAGCTGTTTTTT
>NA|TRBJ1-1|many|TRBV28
CASSSYGSATMNTEAFF
TGTGCCAGCAGCTCTTACGGGTCAGCGACCATGAACACTGAAGCTTTCTTT
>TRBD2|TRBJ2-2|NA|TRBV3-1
CASSQGGWTSGYTGELFF
TGTGCCAGCAGCCAAGGGGGATGGACTAGCGGGTACACCGGGGAGCTGTTTTTT
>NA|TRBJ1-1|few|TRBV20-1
CRVGGQNTEAFF
TGCAGGGTGGGGGGACAGAACACTGAAGCTTTCTTT
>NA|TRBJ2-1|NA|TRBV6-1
CASSEDASSGANSYNEQFF
TGTGCCAGCAGTGAAGACGCGAGCTCTGGGGCCAACTCCTACAATGAGCAGTTCTTC
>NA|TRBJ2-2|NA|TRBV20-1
CSARDFSTGELFF
TGCAGTGCTAGAGACTTTTCCACCGGGGAGCTGTTTTTT
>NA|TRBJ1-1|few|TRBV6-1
CANSYQGYTEAFF
TGTGCCAACAGTTATCAGGGGTACACTGAAGCTTTCTTT
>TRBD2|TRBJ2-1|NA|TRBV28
CASSLALAGYNEQFF
TGTGCCAGCAGTTTAGCACTAGCGGGATACAATGAGCAGTTCTTC
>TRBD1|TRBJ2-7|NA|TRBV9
CASSAGTGGAYEQYF
TGTGCCAGCAGCGCAGGGACAGGGGGCGCCTACGAGCAGTACTTC
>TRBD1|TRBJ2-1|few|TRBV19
CASSNRQGSSYNEQFF
TGTGCCAGTAGTAATAGACAGGGAAGCTCCTACAATGAGCAGTTCTTC
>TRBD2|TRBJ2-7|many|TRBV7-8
CASSPGTSGSRSYEQYF
TGTGCCAGCAGCCCTGGGACTAGCGGGAGTCGGTCCTACGAGCAGTACTTC
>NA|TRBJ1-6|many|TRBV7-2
CASSRQLGSSPLHF
TGTGCCAGCAGTCGACAGCTGGGATCTTCACCCCTCCACTTT
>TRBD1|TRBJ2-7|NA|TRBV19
CASSIGYTGAASYEQYF
TGTGCCAGTAGTATAGGATACACAGGGGCCGCTTCCTACGAGCAGTACTTC
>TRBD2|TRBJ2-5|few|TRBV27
CATARGGYQETQYF
TGTGCCACCGCCCGGGGGGGGTACCAAGAGACCCAGTACTTC
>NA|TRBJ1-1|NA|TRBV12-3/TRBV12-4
CTSSLAGPVAEAFF
TGTACCAGCAGTTTAGCCGGCCCGGTGGCTGAAGCTTTCTTT
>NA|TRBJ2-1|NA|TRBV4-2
CASSPSPGLGGYINEQFF
TGTGCCAGCAGCCCCTCCCCGGGACTCGGAGGGTATATCAATGAGCAGTTCTTC
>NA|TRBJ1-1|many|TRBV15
CATSRPSSNTEAFF
TGTGCCACCAGCAGACCCTCCTCCAACACTGAAGCTTTCTTT
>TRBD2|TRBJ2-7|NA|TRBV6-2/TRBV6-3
CASSDSSGSSYEQYF
TGTGCCAGCAGTGACTCTAGCGGGAGCTCCTACGAGCAGTACTTC
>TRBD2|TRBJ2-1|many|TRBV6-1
CAGPTSATPPNEQFF
TGTGCCGGCCCGACTAGCGCCACCCCCCCCAATGAGCAGTTCTTC
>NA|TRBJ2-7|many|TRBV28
CASSWGAYEQYF
TGTGCCAGCAGTTGGGGGGCCTACGAGCAGTACTTC
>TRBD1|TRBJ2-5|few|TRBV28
CASRGQGAETQYF
TGTGCCAGCAGGGGACAGGGGGCGGAGACCCAGTACTTC
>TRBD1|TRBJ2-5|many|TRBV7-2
CASSLSPFRGETQYF
TGTGCCAGCAGCTTATCCCCATTCAGGGGGGAGACCCAGTACTTC
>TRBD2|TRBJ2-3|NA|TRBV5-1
CASTNSGSSRTDTQYF
TGCGCCAGCACCAATAGCGGGAGCAGCCGCACAGATACGCAGTATTTT
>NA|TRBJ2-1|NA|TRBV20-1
CSVGVADNEQFF
TGCAGTGTAGGGGTAGCGGACAATGAGCAGTTCTTC
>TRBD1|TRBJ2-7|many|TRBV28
CASSLPNRQGKQYF
TGTGCCAGCAGTTTACCAAATAGACAGGGGAAGCAGTACTTC
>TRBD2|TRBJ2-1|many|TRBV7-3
CASSLKVLAGVPSNEQFF
TGTGCCAGCAGCTTGAAAGTGCTAGCGGGAGTCCCGAGCAATGAGCAGTTCTTC
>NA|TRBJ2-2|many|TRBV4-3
CASSQDRAGELFF
TGTGCCAGCAGCCAAGATCGTGCCGGGGAGCTGTTTTTT
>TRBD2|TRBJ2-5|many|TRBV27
CASRIAGRQETQYF
TGTGCCAGCAGAATAGCGGGACGGCAAGAGACCCAGTACTTC
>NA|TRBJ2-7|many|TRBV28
CASIWGSGYEQYF
TGTGCCAGCATTTGGGGGAGCGGCTACGAGCAGTACTTC
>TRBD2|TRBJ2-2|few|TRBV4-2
CASSQDISTSGRTGELFF
TGTGCCAGCAGCCAAGATATTAGTACTAGCGGGAGAACCGGGGAGCTGTTTTTT
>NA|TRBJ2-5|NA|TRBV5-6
CASSLYEGARETQYF
TGTGCCAGCAGCTTGTACGAGGGTGCAAGGGAGACCCAGTACTTC
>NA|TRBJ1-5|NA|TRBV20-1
CSALDSPGSNQPQHF
TGCAGTGCTCTTGACTCTCCTGGGAGCAATCAGCCCCAGCATTTT
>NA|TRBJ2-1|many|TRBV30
CAWSVLLFNEQFF
TGTGCCTGGAGTGTATTATTGTTCAATGAGCAGTTCTTC
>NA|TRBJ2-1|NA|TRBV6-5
CASSYLAASDWTGEEFF
TGTGCCAGCAGTTACCTAGCAGCCTCGGACTGGACGGGGGAGGAGTTCTTC
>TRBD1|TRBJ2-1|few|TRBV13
CASSGDRISGNEQFF
TGTGCCAGCAGCGGGGACAGGATCTCGGGCAATGAGCAGTTCTTC
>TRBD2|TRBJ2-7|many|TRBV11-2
CASTLWSGSSYEQYF
TGTGCCAGCACCCTATGGAGCGGGAGCTCCTACGAGCAGTACTTC
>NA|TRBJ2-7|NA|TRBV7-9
CASSFPGIKGEQYF
TGTGCCAGCAGCTTCCCGGGAATCAAGGGCGAGCAGTACTTC
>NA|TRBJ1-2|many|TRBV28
CASSLSGHLGYTF
TGTGCCAGCAGTTTGTCGGGACATCTTGGCTACACCTTC
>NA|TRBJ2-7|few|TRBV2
CASSVGTYEQYF
TGTGCCAGCAGTGTAGGGACCTACGAGCAGTACTTC
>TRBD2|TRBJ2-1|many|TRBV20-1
CSANSGDYNEQFF
TGCAGTGCGAATAGCGGGGATTACAATGAGCAGTTCTTC
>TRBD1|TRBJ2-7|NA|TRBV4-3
CASSISGQPYEQYF
TGCGCCAGCAGCATTTCGGGACAGCCCTACGAGCAGTACTTC